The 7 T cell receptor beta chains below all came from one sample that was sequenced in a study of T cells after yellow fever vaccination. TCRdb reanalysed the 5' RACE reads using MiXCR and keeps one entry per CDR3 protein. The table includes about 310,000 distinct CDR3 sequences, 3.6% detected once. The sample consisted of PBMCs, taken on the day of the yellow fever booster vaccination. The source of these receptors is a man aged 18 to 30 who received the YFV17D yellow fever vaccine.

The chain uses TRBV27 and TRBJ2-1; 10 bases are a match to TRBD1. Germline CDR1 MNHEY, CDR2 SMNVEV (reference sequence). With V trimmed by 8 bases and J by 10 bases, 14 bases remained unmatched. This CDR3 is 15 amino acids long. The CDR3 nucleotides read TGTGCCAGCGGACTGAGGGACAGGGGAGCATGGGAGCAGTTCTTC. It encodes CASGLRDRGAWEQFF.

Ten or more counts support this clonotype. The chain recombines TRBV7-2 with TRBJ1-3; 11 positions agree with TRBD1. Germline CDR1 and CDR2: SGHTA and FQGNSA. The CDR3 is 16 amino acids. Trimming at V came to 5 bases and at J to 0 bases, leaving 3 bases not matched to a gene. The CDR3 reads CASSPGTGGSGNTIYF. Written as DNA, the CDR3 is TGTGCCAGCAGCCCGGGGACAGGGGGCTCTGGAAACACCATATATTTT.

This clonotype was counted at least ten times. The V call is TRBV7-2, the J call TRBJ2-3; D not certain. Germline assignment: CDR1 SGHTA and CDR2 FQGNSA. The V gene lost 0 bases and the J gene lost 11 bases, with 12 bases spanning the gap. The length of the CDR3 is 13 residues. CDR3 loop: CASSLAPAVLQYF. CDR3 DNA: TGTGCCAGCAGCTTAGCGCCGGCGGTTTTGCAGTATTTT.

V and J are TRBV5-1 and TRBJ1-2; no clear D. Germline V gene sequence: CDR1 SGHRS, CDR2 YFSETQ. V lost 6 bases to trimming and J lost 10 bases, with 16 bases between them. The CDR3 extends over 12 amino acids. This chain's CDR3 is CASTEGSGSYTF. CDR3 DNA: TGCGCCAGCACCGAAGGGAGCGGCTCCTACACCTTC.

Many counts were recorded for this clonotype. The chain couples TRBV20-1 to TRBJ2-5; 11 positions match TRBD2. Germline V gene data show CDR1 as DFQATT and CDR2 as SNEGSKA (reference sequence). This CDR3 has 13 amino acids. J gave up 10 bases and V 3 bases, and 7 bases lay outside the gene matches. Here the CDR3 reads CSASETSGDFQYF. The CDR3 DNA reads TGCAGTGCTAGCGAGACTAGCGGGGATTTCCAGTACTTC.

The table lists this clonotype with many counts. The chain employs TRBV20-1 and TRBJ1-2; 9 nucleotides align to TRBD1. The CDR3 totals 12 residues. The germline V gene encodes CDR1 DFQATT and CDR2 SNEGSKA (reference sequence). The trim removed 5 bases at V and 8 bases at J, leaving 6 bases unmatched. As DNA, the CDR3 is TGCAGTGCTGAACAGGGGGCGCGAGGCTACACCTTC. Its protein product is CSAEQGARGYTF.

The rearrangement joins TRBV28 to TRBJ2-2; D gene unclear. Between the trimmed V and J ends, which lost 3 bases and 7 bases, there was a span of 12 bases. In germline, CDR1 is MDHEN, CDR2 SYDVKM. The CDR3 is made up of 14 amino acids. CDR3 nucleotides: TGTGCCAGCAGTTTTTTCGTCCCGGGCGGGGAGCTGTTTTTT. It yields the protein CASSFFVPGGELFF. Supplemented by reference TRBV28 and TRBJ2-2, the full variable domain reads DVKVTQSSRYLVKRTGEKVFLECVQDMDHENMFWYRQDPGLGLRLIYFSYDVKMKEKGDIPEGYSVSREKKERFSLILESASTNQTSMYLCASSFFVPGGELFFGEGSRLTVL.